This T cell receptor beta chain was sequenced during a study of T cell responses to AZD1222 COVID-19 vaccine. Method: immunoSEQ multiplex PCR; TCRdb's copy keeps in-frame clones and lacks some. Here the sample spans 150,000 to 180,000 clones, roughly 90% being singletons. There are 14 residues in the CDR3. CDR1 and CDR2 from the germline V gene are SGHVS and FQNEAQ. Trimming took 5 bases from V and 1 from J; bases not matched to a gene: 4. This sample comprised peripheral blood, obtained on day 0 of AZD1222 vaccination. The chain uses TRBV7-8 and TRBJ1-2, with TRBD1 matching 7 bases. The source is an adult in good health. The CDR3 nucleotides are TGTGCCAGCAGCACCGGGACAGTTAACTATGGCTACACCTTC. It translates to CASSTGTVNYGYTF.